The rows below give T cell receptor beta chains drawn from one sample of a study of memory CD4+ T cells and cytomegalovirus serostatus. Libraries were prepared by immunoSEQ multiplex PCR; TCRdb keeps only in-frame clonotypes and omits some of them. The table lists some 44,000 clones, 60% to 85% of them singletons, with 0.61% in the top ten. Sequencing was done on a sample of memory CD4+ T cells from blood. These receptors all come from an adult in good health and CMV-seronegative. Both conserved end residues are part of each CDR3. The D gene is left open where the match is weak. The size entry is marked missing in some rows and otherwise reads once, few, many or a size class.

TRBV9	TRBJ1-1	TRBD1	NA	TGTGCCAGCAGCGTAGGGACAGGTCCCAACACTGAAGCTTTCTTT	CASSVGTGPNTEAFF
TRBV4-2	TRBJ2-5	NA	NA	TGTGCCAGCAGCCAAGATCGAGCGGCGGGGTCCAGGACCCAGTACTTC	CASSQDRAAGSRTQYF
TRBV5-1	TRBJ2-5	NA	NA	TGCGCCAGCAGCCAGTACCAAGAGACCCAGTACTTC	CASSQYQETQYF
TRBV5-6	TRBJ1-3	TRBD1	NA	TGTGCCAGCAGCTTCGGGGCAAGGGGGCTAACTGGAAACACCATATATTTT	CASSFGARGLTGNTIYF
TRBV7-9	TRBJ1-6	NA	NA	TGTGCCAGCAGCCTATCGGACAGATTCAATTCACCCCTCCACTTT	CASSLSDRFNSPLHF
TRBV9	TRBJ1-1	NA	NA	TGTGCCAGCAGCGTAGCCCCGGGGCAGCCTGAAGCTTTCTTT	CASSVAPGQPEAFF
TRBV18	TRBJ1-5	TRBD1	NA	TGTGCCAGCTCAAATCCGGGACAGGGGGCGAATCAGCCCCAGCATTTT	CASSNPGQGANQPQHF
TRBV5-4	TRBJ1-2	NA	NA	TGTGCCAGCAGCTTAGATGGGGGTAACTATGGCTACACCTTC	CASSLDGGNYGYTF
TRBV7-7	TRBJ2-1	NA	NA	TGTGCCAGCAGCACGCCTGATACCGATGAGCAGTTCTTC	CASSTPDTDEQFF
TRBV30	TRBJ2-7	NA	NA	TGTGCCTGGAGTGTTGGGGGTTACGAGCAGTACTTC	CAWSVGGYEQYF
TRBV29-1	TRBJ1-1	NA	few	TGCAGCGTTACTGTGGGGGGGCCTGGCACGGGAGCTTTCTTT	CSVTVGGPGTGAFF
TRBV5-6	TRBJ2-5	NA	NA	TGTGCCAGCAGCCCGGCCGGAAGAAGTGAGACCCAGTACTTC	CASSPAGRSETQYF
TRBV6-4	TRBJ1-4	NA	NA	TGTGCCAGCCCACTGCTGGGTTGGCCATCAACTAATGAAAAACTGTTTTTT	CASPLLGWPSTNEKLFF
TRBV5-8	TRBJ2-5	TRBD2	NA	TGTGCCAGCAGCGGAGGGACTAGCGGGGAGACCCAGTACTTC	CASSGGTSGETQYF
TRBV6-1	TRBJ2-5	NA	NA	TGTGCCAGCAGTGAATCAAGCTTGGGGACCCAGTACTTC	CASSESSLGTQYF
TRBV15	TRBJ2-5	NA	NA	TGTGCCACCAGCACCATTCATACCGGAAAGACCCAGTACTTC	CATSTIHTGKTQYF
TRBV2	TRBJ1-1	TRBD1	NA	TGTGCCAGCAGTGAAGACAGGGGGCGGAACACTGAAGCTTTCTTT	CASSEDRGRNTEAFF
TRBV18	TRBJ2-3	TRBD1	NA	TGTGCCAGCTCACCACCCGACAGGGGGCGGCCATTCTACACAGATACGCAGTATTTT	CASSPPDRGRPFYTDTQYF
TRBV19	TRBJ1-5	TRBD1	NA	TGTGCCAGTAGTATTTATGCTCGGACAGGCAGCAATCAGCCCCAGCATTTT	CASSIYARTGSNQPQHF
TRBV5-1	TRBJ1-1	NA	NA	TGCGCCAGCAGCGACACCCGGACGGGGACTGAAGCTTTCTTT	CASSDTRTGTEAFF
TRBV10-3	TRBJ1-5	NA	medium-sized	TGTGCCATCAGTGAGAGCCCCCCTGGAGGGCAAACTCAGCCCCAGCATTTT	CAISESPPGGQTQPQHF
TRBV28	TRBJ1-5	NA	NA	TGTGCCAGCAGTAAGGTGACAGGCAATCAGCCCCAGCATTTT	CASSKVTGNQPQHF
TRBV7-9	TRBJ1-6	NA	few	TGTGCCAGCAGCTCTTCTAACTCTGGGAATTCACCCCTCCACTTT	CASSSSNSGNSPLHF
TRBV7-2	TRBJ1-1	NA	NA	TGTGCCAGCAGTCAGGAGGGGGGAATTTCTGAAGCTTTCTTT	CASSQEGGISEAFF
TRBV27	TRBJ1-4	NA	NA	TGTGCCAGCAGTTTATATGGGTTCGGTGGGCACACTAATGAAAAACTGTTTTTT	CASSLYGFGGHTNEKLFF
TRBV5-4	TRBJ2-1	TRBD1	few	TGTGCCAGCAGCTTGATTGGAGACAGGGGTAACGATGAGCAGTTCTTC	CASSLIGDRGNDEQFF
TRBV19	TRBJ1-6	NA	NA	TGTGCCAGTAGTATTGGAAGGCAGAGCCTCAGCTCCTATAATTCACCCCTCCACTTT	CASSIGRQSLSSYNSPLHF
TRBV7-8	TRBJ2-7	TRBD2	NA	TGTGCCAGCAGCGGGACTAGCGGGGGGGCTTACGAGCAGTACTTC	CASSGTSGGAYEQYF
TRBV9	TRBJ1-2	NA	NA	TGTGCCAGCAGCGCCTCACTGGCCCGGAACCCGAGGGGCTATGGCTACACCTTC	CASSASLARNPRGYGYTF
TRBV7-2	TRBJ2-1	TRBD2	NA	TGTGCCAGCAGCTTAGCGGAGCTAGCGGGGGCTAGTGAGCAGTTCTTC	CASSLAELAGASEQFF
TRBV7-2	TRBJ2-7	NA	NA	TGTGCCAGCAGCCGAGATAGGGGGGGGCTTAGCTACGAGCAGTACTTC	CASSRDRGGLSYEQYF
TRBV5-5	TRBJ1-3	NA	once	TGTGCCAGCAGCCGGACAGTAATGACTGGAAACACCATATATTTT	CASSRTVMTGNTIYF
TRBV29-1	TRBJ2-1	NA	NA	TGCAGCGTTGAGGCGGGGAAGTGGAATGAGCAGTTCTTC	CSVEAGKWNEQFF
TRBV14	TRBJ2-5	NA	few	TGTGCCAGCAGCCTAGGAGAGACCCAGTACTTC	CASSLGETQYF
TRBV29-1	TRBJ1-2	NA	NA	TGCAGCGTTGTAACGGGGGGGACACCCTATGGCTACACCTTC	CSVVTGGTPYGYTF
TRBV6-1	TRBJ1-2	TRBD1	NA	TGTGCCAGCGGCCGGGACAGGGGAGGCTATGGCTACACCTTC	CASGRDRGGYGYTF
TRBV18	TRBJ2-7	TRBD2	NA	TGTGCCAGCTCACCACAGGGAGGGGTCGAGCAGTACTTC	CASSPQGGVEQYF
TRBV9	TRBJ2-7	TRBD2	NA	TGTGCCAGCAGCGTAGGGACTAGCGGGGGGGCCGGGCAGAAGGTCTCCGAGCAGTACTTC	CASSVGTSGGAGQKVSEQYF
TRBV7-7	TRBJ2-2	NA	NA	TGTGCTAGCAGCTTGGGGGGACTGGCCGGGGAGCTGTTTTTT	CASSLGGLAGELFF
TRBV6-1	TRBJ2-2	NA	NA	TGTGCCAGCAGTCCGGACTTGACCGGGGAGCTGTTTTTT	CASSPDLTGELFF
TRBV2	TRBJ2-7	NA	NA	TGTGCCAGCAGTGAAAGGGCCCAGGGTGGGTTGTGGGACGAGCAGTACTTC	CASSERAQGGLWDEQYF
TRBV9	TRBJ1-1	NA	NA	TGTGCCAGCAGCGTAGATCCGGGAGACACTGAAGCTTTCTTT	CASSVDPGDTEAFF
TRBV29-1	TRBJ1-5	NA	once	TGCAGCGTTGCTCCAGGGTTTAGCAATCAGCCCCAGCATTTT	CSVAPGFSNQPQHF
TRBV20-1	TRBJ2-7	NA	NA	TGCAGTGCCCTGGACAGTTACGAGCAGTACTTC	CSALDSYEQYF
TRBV6-4	TRBJ1-2	NA	NA	TGTGCCAGCAGTGAATCAGGGGCCGCTGGGGCCGGCTACACCTTC	CASSESGAAGAGYTF
TRBV25-1	TRBJ2-2	NA	NA	TGTGCCAGCAGTGCCCTGAGGGAGCTGTTTTTT	CASSALRELFF
TRBV4-2	TRBJ1-5	NA	NA	TGTGCCAGCAGCCAAGATGCTGGATCAGGGGGCAATCAGCCCCAGCATTTT	CASSQDAGSGGNQPQHF
TRBV7-9	TRBJ1-2	NA	NA	TGTGCCAGCAGCATACAGACAGATTATGGCTACACCTTC	CASSIQTDYGYTF
TRBV27	TRBJ1-4	NA	NA	TGTGCCAGCAGTTTGGTAGGGACTAATGAAAAACTGTTTTTT	CASSLVGTNEKLFF
TRBV30	TRBJ1-6	NA	NA	TGTGCCTGGAGTGCCCGAGAGGATTCACCCCTCCACTTT	CAWSAREDSPLHF
TRBV6-6	TRBJ1-5	NA	NA	TGTGCCAGCAGGATAGGGAACAATCAGCCCCAGCATTTT	CASRIGNNQPQHF
TRBV5-5	TRBJ1-6	NA	NA	TGTGCCAGCAGCTTAACGGTCCCGACAGATTATAATTCACCCCTCCACTTT	CASSLTVPTDYNSPLHF
TRBV5-1	TRBJ1-1	TRBD1	NA	TGCGCCAGCAGCCTCTCGACAGGGGCGTCGACTGAAGCTTTCTTT	CASSLSTGASTEAFF